This T cell receptor beta chain comes out of a study of OX40 agonist ivuxolimab in advanced cancers. Study overall: Cancers in dose escalation were hepatocellular, melanoma, renal cell and head and neck.

This CDR3 has 16 amino acids. Trimming took 3 bases from V and 1 from J, leaving 16 bases between them. Germline CDR1 and CDR2: MDHEN and SYDVKM. Assay: immunoSEQ multiplex PCR; the TCRdb copy retains only in-frame clones and omits some. The sample includes roughly 68,000 clones, 80% to 90% of them seen just once. This chain connects TRBV28 to TRBJ2-7; D gene ambiguous. This specimen consisted of CD4+ or CD8+ T cells sorted from blood, obtained in a trial of the OX40 agonist ivuxolimab. This sequence was found in an adult with an advanced solid tumor such as melanoma, head and neck, liver or kidney cancer. The CDR3 DNA is TGTGCCAGCAGTTTGCCCTTAAGCGACTTTTCCTACGAGCAGTACTTC. It specifies CASSLPLSDFSYEQYF.